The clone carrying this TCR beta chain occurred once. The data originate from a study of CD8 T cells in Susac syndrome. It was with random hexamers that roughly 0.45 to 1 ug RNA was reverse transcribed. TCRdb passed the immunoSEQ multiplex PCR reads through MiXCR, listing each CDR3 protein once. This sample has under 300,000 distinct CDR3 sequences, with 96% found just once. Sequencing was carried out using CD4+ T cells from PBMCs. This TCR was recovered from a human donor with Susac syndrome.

The CDR3: CSVVSSSGSPDTQYF. In DNA form, the CDR3 reads TGCAGCGTTGTTTCGTCAAGCGGGAGCCCCGATACGCAGTATTTT. The chain links TRBV29-1 to TRBJ2-3, with 8 bases fitting TRBD2. The V and J ends lost 4 bases and 6 bases, in that order; junction bases with no gene match: 12. Germline CDR1 and CDR2: SQVTM and ANQGSEA. CDR3 length: 15 amino acids.